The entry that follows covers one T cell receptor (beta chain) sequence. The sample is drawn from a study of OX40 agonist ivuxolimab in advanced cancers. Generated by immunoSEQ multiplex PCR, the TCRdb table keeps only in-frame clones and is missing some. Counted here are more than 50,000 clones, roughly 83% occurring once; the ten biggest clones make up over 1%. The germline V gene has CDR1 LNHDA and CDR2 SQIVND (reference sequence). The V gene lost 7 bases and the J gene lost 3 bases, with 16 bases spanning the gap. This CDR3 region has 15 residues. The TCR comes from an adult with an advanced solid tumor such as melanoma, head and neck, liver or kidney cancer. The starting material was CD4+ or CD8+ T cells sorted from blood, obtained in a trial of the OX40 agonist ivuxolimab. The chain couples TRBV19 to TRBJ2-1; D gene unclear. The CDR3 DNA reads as TGTGCCAGTACCCCCACACCCAACCTCTACAATGAGCAGTTCTTC. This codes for CASTPTPNLYNEQFF.